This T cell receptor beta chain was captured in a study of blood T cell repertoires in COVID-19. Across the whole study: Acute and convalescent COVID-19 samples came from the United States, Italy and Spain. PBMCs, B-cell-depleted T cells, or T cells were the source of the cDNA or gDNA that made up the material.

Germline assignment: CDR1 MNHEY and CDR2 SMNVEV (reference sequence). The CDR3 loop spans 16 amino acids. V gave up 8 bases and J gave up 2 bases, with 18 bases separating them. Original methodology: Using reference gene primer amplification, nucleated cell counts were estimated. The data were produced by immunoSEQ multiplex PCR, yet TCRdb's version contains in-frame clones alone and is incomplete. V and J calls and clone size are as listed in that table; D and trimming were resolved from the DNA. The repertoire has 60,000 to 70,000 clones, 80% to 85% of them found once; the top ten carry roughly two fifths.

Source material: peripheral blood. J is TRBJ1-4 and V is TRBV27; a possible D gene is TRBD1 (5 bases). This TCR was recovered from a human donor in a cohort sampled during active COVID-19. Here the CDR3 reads CASRRSGGTTNEKLFF. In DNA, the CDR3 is TGTGCCAGCCGGAGGAGCGGGGGAACGACTAATGAAAAACTGTTTTTT. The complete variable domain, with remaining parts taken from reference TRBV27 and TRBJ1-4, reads EAQVTQNPRYLITVTGKKLTVTCSQNMNHEYMSWYRQDPGLGLRQIYYSMNVEVTDKGDVPEGYKVSRKEKRNFPLILESPSPNQTSLYFCASRRSGGTTNEKLFFGSGTQLSVL.